One sample yielded the 23 T cell receptor beta chains listed below, sequenced in a study of low-dose radiotherapy and immunotherapy resistance in tumors. TRAV- and TRBV-specific primers were used for first-strand cDNA, which covered alpha and beta chains. TCR amplification used 15 to 20 PCR cycles, a constant-region primer and a V-primer adapter. TCRdb reanalysed the reads using MiXCR and keeps one entry per CDR3 protein. The sample includes around 64,000 distinct CDR3 sequences, roughly 29% of them seen just once. Time point here: before trial treatment. The sample consisted of PBMCs, taken before treatment. Source of these receptors: a male donor with rectosigmoid adenocarcinoma.

This clonotype was counted a few times. J is TRBJ2-7 and V is TRBV6-5; 9 bases match TRBD1. The J call may be faulty, since TRBJ2-1 better matches the DNA end. The CDR3 has 15 residues. Germline V gene lookup returns CDR1 MNHEY and CDR2 SVGAGI. CDR3 in amino acids: CASSPGTGSYNEQFF. CDR3 DNA sequence: TGTGCCAGCAGTCCCGGGACAGGGTCCTACAATGAGCAGTTCTTC.

This clonotype has ten or more counts. The rearrangement uses TRBV6-2 or TRBV6-3 and TRBJ2-7; D gene ambiguous. The CDR3 runs to 15 residues. CDR1 and CDR2 (germline): MNHEY, SVGEGT. Trimming removed 8 bases from V and 3 bases from J, with 20 bases in between. CDR3 protein: CASVRSLGHLYEQYF. The DNA of the CDR3 is TGTGCCAGCGTCCGGTCCCTAGGCCACCTCTACGAGCAGTACTTC.

This clonotype showed up many times. This chain links TRBV7-9 with TRBJ1-1; 7 bases are shared with TRBD1. Germline-derived CDR1 and CDR2 are SEHNR and FQNEAQ (reference sequence). The J segment lost 1 base and the V segment lost 6 bases, leaving 5 bases of the junction unmatched. The length of the CDR3 is 14 residues. In nucleotides, the CDR3 is TGTGCCAGCAGTCGGACAGGATCGAACACTGAAGCTTTCTTT. Residues: CASSRTGSNTEAFF.

This clonotype was observed at least ten times. The chain joins TRBV5-1 to TRBJ2-5, with D possibly being TRBD2 (6 bases). The CDR3 totals 16 residues. Trimming cost V 0 bases and J 1 base, with 13 bases left between them. The germline gives CDR1 SGHRS, CDR2 YFSETQ. In DNA, the CDR3 is TGCGCCAGCAGCTTGGGCACTCTAGCGATCCAAGAGACCCAGTACTTC. As protein: CASSLGTLAIQETQYF.

The genes are TRBV24-1 and TRBJ2-2; 8 nucleotides agree with TRBD2. Unmatched junction bases numbered 3, after V lost 0 bases and J lost 7 bases. This CDR3 spans 15 amino acids. CDR1 is KGHDR, CDR2 SFDVKD, per germline. The CDR3 reads CATSDLGTRSGELFF. As DNA, the CDR3 is TGTGCCACCAGTGATTTGGGGACTAGGAGCGGGGAGCTGTTTTTT.

V gene TRBV28 combines with J gene TRBJ1-5, with TRBD1 as a possible D gene (6 bases). Germline CDR1 is MDHEN and CDR2 is SYDVKM. There are 16 residues in the CDR3. Between the trimmed V and J ends, which lost 2 bases and 0 bases, there was a span of 11 bases. The CDR3 region is CASSLQGLDSNQPQHF. In DNA, the CDR3 is TGTGCCAGCAGTTTACAGGGGTTAGATAGCAATCAGCCCCAGCATTTT.

V and J are TRBV7-2 and TRBJ2-6; D is perhaps TRBD1 (7 bases). The V gene's germline CDR1 is SGHTA and CDR2 FQGNSA. Between the trimmed V and J ends, which lost 0 bases and 3 bases, there was a span of 15 bases. This CDR3 is built from 18 residues. The CDR3 loop is CASSLAPGGQVGANVLTF. CDR3 DNA sequence: TGTGCCAGCAGCTTAGCCCCAGGGGGGCAGGTTGGGGCCAACGTCCTGACTTTC.

This chain connects TRBV18 to TRBJ2-7; 12 bases align to TRBD2. With 4 bases clipped from V and 6 bases from J, the junction kept 7 bases outside the gene matches. The germline V gene has CDR1 KGHSH and CDR2 LQKENI. This CDR3 has 15 residues. The DNA of the CDR3 is TGTGCCAGCTCACAACCGGGACTAGCGGGCTCCGAGCAGTACTTC. It encodes CASSQPGLAGSEQYF.

Many counts were recorded for this clonotype. The chain couples TRBV19 to TRBJ1-4; D unresolved. The germline V gene has CDR1 LNHDA and CDR2 SQIVND (reference sequence). The CDR3 length is 16 residues. V was cut by 7 bases and J by 5 bases, with 20 bases left in between. CDR3 coding DNA: TGTGCCAGTAATACCCCCGGCGACGGACTAAATGAAAAACTGTTTTTT. Its translation is CASNTPGDGLNEKLFF.

This clonotype was detected only a few times. A read error is the likely source, as a far larger clone sits one nucleotide away. The V and J genes are TRBV28 and TRBJ2-1, with 8 bases matching TRBD2. Germline V gene sequence: CDR1 MDHEN, CDR2 SYDVKM. V shed 8 bases, J shed 10 bases, and the junction held 10 bases outside the gene matches. CDR3 length: 13 residues. CDR3 coding DNA: TGTGCCAGCCGGAGCGGGAGTACCCACGAGCAGTTCTTC. The encoded protein is CASRSGSTHEQFF.

At least ten counts were recorded for this clonotype. DNA for the CDR3: TGCGCCAGCCCCCGGGGGAGCACAGATACGCAGTATTTT. Protein sequence: CASPRGSTDTQYF. The rearrangement links TRBV4-1 to TRBJ2-3; D possibly corresponds to TRBD2 (6 bases). CDR1 MGHRA and CDR2 YSYEKL come from the germline V gene. V gave up 8 bases and J gave up 0 bases, with 9 bases separating them. The CDR3 runs 13 residues.

The chain employs TRBV5-4 and TRBJ2-5; possibly TRBD2 for D (6 bases). The germline gives CDR1 SGHNT, CDR2 YYREEE (reference sequence). This CDR3 is 17 amino acids long. Trimming took off 4 bases at V and 4 bases at J, with 23 bases between the two ends. The CDR3, as DNA: TGTGCCAGCAGCCCCTCGGCGGGCGGGATTGGTCGAGAGACCCAGTACTTC. This sequence encodes CASSPSAGGIGRETQYF.

A note on this clonotype: One base separates it from a far larger clone, so it is likely a read error. The chain is built from TRBV2 and TRBJ2-7, with 7 bases identical to TRBD2. Germline V lookup: CDR1 SNHLY, CDR2 FYNNEI. The CDR3 is 16 amino acids. After removal of 1 base from V and 7 bases from J, the junction contained 13 bases not matched to a gene. CDR3 sequence reads: CASSEVRLAVYNEQYF. The CDR3 DNA reads TGTGCCAGCAGTGAAGTGCGCCTAGCGGTCTACAATGAGCAGTACTTC.

This clonotype was found many times. V gene TRBV29-1 combines with J gene TRBJ2-1; TRBD1 matches at 7 bases. There are 14 residues in the CDR3. The germline V gene encodes CDR1 SQVTM and CDR2 ANQGSEA. With V trimmed by 8 bases and J by 5 bases, 12 bases remained unmatched. The CDR3 region is CSTEQGLVDNEQFF. The CDR3, as DNA: TGCAGCACCGAACAGGGGCTTGTTGACAATGAGCAGTTCTTC.

This clonotype showed up just once. This chain uses TRBV26 with TRBJ2-1; TRBD1 is the table's D call, not checked against the DNA. TRBV26 corresponds to a pseudogene. This CDR3 has 15 amino acids. The CDR3 spells CASSQGGGDYKEQFF. The CDR3 nucleotides read TGTGCCAGCAGCCAAGGAGGGGGGGACTACAAAGAGCAGTTCTTC.

This clonotype was seen ten or more times. V is TRBV29-1 and J is TRBJ1-1, with D tentatively TRBD1 (5 bases). The germline CDR1 and CDR2 sequences are SQVTM and ANQGSEA. The V and J ends lost 5 bases and 5 bases respectively, with 6 bases between them. The CDR3 runs 10 residues. For the CDR3, the DNA is TGCAGCGTTCGGGGGACTGAAGCTTTCTTT. Its translation: CSVRGTEAFF.

The table lists this clonotype with many counts. V and J are TRBV28 and TRBJ1-2; 8 nucleotides agree with TRBD1. V gave up 6 bases and J gave up 7 bases; unmatched junction bases: 7. Germline loops: CDR1 MDHEN, CDR2 SYDVKM. The CDR3 length is 13 residues. The CDR3 sequence is CASSRGQVSGYTF. CDR3 DNA sequence: TGTGCCAGCAGCCGGGGACAGGTGTCTGGCTACACCTTC.

This clonotype was counted ten times or more. The V and J genes are TRBV6-6 and TRBJ1-5, with a possible D match to TRBD1 (5 bases). CDR3 size: 14 residues. Looked up from germline, CDR1 is MNHNY and CDR2 is SVGAGI (reference sequence). V shed 2 bases and J shed 2 bases, with 7 bases lying between them. CDR3 sequence: CASSYGAGNQPQHF. The DNA for the CDR3 is TGTGCCAGCAGTTACGGGGCGGGCAATCAGCCCCAGCATTTT.

Ten or more counts support this clonotype. V usage is TRBV3-1 and J usage is TRBJ1-4; D uncertain. This CDR3 region has 15 residues. Looked up from germline, CDR1 is LGHDT and CDR2 is YNNKEL (reference sequence). Between the trimmed V and J ends, which lost 3 bases and 8 bases, there was a span of 16 bases. CDR3 bases: TGTGCCAGCAGCCAGCTCCCAGTGGGTGAGGAAAAACTGTTTTTT. Protein product: CASSQLPVGEEKLFF. Drawing the rest from reference TRBV3-1 and TRBJ1-4, the complete variable domain is DTAVSQTPKYLVTQMGNDKSIKCEQNLGHDTMYWYKQDSKKFLKIMFSYNNKELIINETVPNRFSPKSPDKAHLNLHINSLELGDSAVYFCASSQLPVGEEKLFFGSGTQLSVL.

The rearrangement joins TRBV19 to TRBJ1-5; 7 bases agree with TRBD1. The CDR3 extends over 13 amino acids. Germline V CDR1 and CDR2: LNHDA, SQIVND (reference sequence). The V gene end was trimmed by 11 bases and the J gene end by 4 bases; junction bases not matched to a gene: 8. In nucleotides, the CDR3 is TGTGCCGGAGGGACAGTCAATAATCAGCCCCAGCATTTT. Protein sequence: CAGGTVNNQPQHF.

Many counts were recorded for this clonotype. CDR3 DNA sequence: TGTGCCAGCGGAGCGGTCGGGACCCAGTACTTC. Translation: CASGAVGTQYF. V is TRBV5-4 and J is TRBJ2-5; D may be TRBD2 (5 bases). The germline V gene encodes CDR1 SGHNT and CDR2 YYREEE (reference sequence). Trimming removed 7 bases from V and 7 bases from J, with 11 bases in between. This CDR3 region has 11 residues. Full variable domain (outside the CDR3, taken from reference TRBV5-4 and TRBJ2-5): ETGVTQSPTHLIKTRGQQVTLRCSSQSGHNTVSWYQQALGQGPQFIFQYYREEENGRGNFPPRFSGLQFPNYSSELNVNALELDDSALYLCASGAVGTQYFGPGTRLLVL.

Ten or more counts support this clonotype. This chain links TRBV6-2 or TRBV6-3 with TRBJ2-4; no reliable D call. The CDR3 length is 16 residues. Trimming took off 7 bases at V and 3 bases at J, with 19 bases between the two ends. Germline CDR1 and CDR2: MNHEY and SVGEGT. This CDR3 is CASNQISLNGKNIQYF. DNA for the CDR3: TGTGCCAGCAACCAAATCTCGCTAAACGGCAAAAACATTCAGTACTTC.

This clonotype came up many times. The J gene is TRBJ1-1, the V gene TRBV28; D may be TRBD1 (6 bases). The CDR3 contains 14 residues. Germline CDR1 MDHEN, CDR2 SYDVKM. Trimming cost V 5 bases and J 4 bases, with 14 bases left between them. CDR3 nucleotide sequence: TGTGCCAGCAGTCGACCCCCCAGGGGCACTGAAGCTTTCTTT. It encodes CASSRPPRGTEAFF. Using reference TRBV28 and TRBJ1-1 for the parts outside the CDR3, the full variable domain is DVKVTQSSRYLVKRTGEKVFLECVQDMDHENMFWYRQDPGLGLRLIYFSYDVKMKEKGDIPEGYSVSREKKERFSLILESASTNQTSMYLCASSRPPRGTEAFFGQGTRLTVV.